This TCR beta chain was captured by sequencing in a study of T cells and copy number aberrations in small-cell lung cancer. Study outcomes and limitations: Between about 79.9-97.7% of clones were confined to one tumor region. Adjacent lung showed higher T-cell richness and clonality than tumors; density difference nonsignificant.

In regard to this clone: The antigen is unknown.

V dropped 1 base and J dropped 2 bases, with 17 bases sitting between them. The CDR3 totals 17 residues. In germline, CDR1 is SGHAT, CDR2 FQNNGV. Some clones are missing from TCRdb's copy, which holds only in-frame ones; the method was immunoSEQ multiplex PCR. The sample has over 5,000 clones; around 77% are singletons. The sequence derives from a man aged 50 to 59 with small cell lung cancer. The material sequenced was tumor tissue. The chain combines TRBV11-2 with TRBJ1-1; D possibly corresponds to TRBD1 (5 bases). The chain's CDR3 is CASSLVTGGSSNTEAFF. CDR3 bases: TGTGCCAGCAGCTTAGTAACCGGGGGGTCATCCAACACTGAAGCTTTCTTT.